A single sample gave rise to the 10 T cell receptor beta chains below, sequenced in a study of control samples from healthy donors and cancer patients. Data came from immunoSEQ multiplex PCR; TCRdb stores just in-frame clones and leaves some out. The sample contains 50,000 or so clones, about 86% of which appear only once. Sample: PBMCs. The receptors come from a woman aged 50 to 60 with lung cancer.

The chain couples TRBV20-1 to TRBJ1-4; no firm D call. Per germline, CDR1 DFQATT and CDR2 SNEGSKA (reference sequence). CDR3 length equals 13 residues. Trimming shortened V by 3 bases and J by 8 bases, and 13 bases separated the two germline ends. Here the CDR3 reads CSASHVDREKLFF. CDR3 nucleotides: TGCAGTGCTAGTCACGTGGATCGAGAAAAACTGTTTTTT.

The chain is built from TRBV19 and TRBJ1-2; TRBD1 aligns across 8 bases. Germline V CDR1 and CDR2: LNHDA, SQIVND (reference sequence). CDR3 length: 12 amino acids. V lost 6 bases to trimming and J lost 13 bases; unmatched junction nucleotides: 10. The CDR3 nucleotides are TGTGCCAGTAGGCACGGGACAGGTGAACCCACCTTC. Residues: CASRHGTGEPTF.

The CDR3 is CASTSGTDYNEQFF. CDR3 in DNA: TGTGCCAGCACTTCCGGGACAGATTACAATGAGCAGTTCTTC. The gene calls are TRBV9 and TRBJ2-1; TRBD1 matches 7 bases. V lost 6 bases to trimming and J lost 4 bases; unmatched junction nucleotides: 7. Per the germline V gene, CDR1 is SGDLS and CDR2 is YYNGEE. This CDR3 has 14 residues.

The gene calls are TRBV7-9 and TRBJ1-4, with D maybe TRBD1 (6 bases). There are 15 residues in the CDR3. CDR1 is SEHNR, CDR2 FQNEAQ, per germline (reference sequence). V was pared by 5 bases and J by 5 bases, with 15 bases between. Written as DNA, the CDR3 is TGTGCCAGCAGCAAGGACAGCGCCTACAATGAAAAACTGTTTTTT. This encodes CASSKDSAYNEKLFF. Using reference TRBV7-9 and TRBJ1-4 for the parts outside the CDR3, the full variable domain is DTGVSQNPRHKITKRGQNVTFRCDPISEHNRLYWYRQTLGQGPEFLTYFQNEAQLEKSRLLSDRFSAERPKGSFSTLEIQRTEQGDSAMYLCASSKDSAYNEKLFFGSGTQLSVL.

The chain joins TRBV7-2 to TRBJ1-1; D remains ambiguous. The V and J ends lost 5 bases and 5 bases respectively, with 9 bases between them. The CDR3 is 12 amino acids. Per the germline V gene, CDR1 is SGHTA and CDR2 is FQGNSA. The CDR3 DNA follows: TGTGCCAGCAGCCTACGCATGACTGAAGCTTTCTTT. This sequence encodes CASSLRMTEAFF.

The genes are TRBV5-1 and TRBJ1-5; D remains ambiguous. V gave up 4 bases and J gave up 7 bases, with 12 bases separating them. The CDR3 consists of 13 residues. Germline CDR1 SGHRS, CDR2 YFSETQ. CDR3 in DNA: TGCGCCAGCAGCGATACCCCAGACCAGCCCCAGCATTTT. It yields the protein CASSDTPDQPQHF.

The rearrangement uses TRBV6-5 and TRBJ2-3; D uncertain. From germline, CDR1 is MNHEY and CDR2 SVGAGI. The CDR3 contains 12 residues. Between the trimmed V and J ends, which lost 7 bases and 11 bases, there was a span of 16 bases. The CDR3: CASKGQLSLQYF. In DNA, the CDR3 is TGTGCCAGCAAAGGGCAACTTTCCTTGCAGTATTTT.

This clone was observed a few times. The chain joins TRBV10-1 to TRBJ2-5, with 10 bases lining up with TRBD1. Losses at the gene ends were 2 bases for V and 4 bases for J; bases not matched to a gene: 1. The CDR3 runs 14 residues. Germline-derived CDR1 and CDR2 are WNHNN and SYGVQD (reference sequence). The CDR3 bases are TGCGCCAGCAGTGAGGACAGGGGGCGAGAGACCCAGTACTTC. Amino acid sequence: CASSEDRGRETQYF.

The rearrangement uses TRBV6-5 and TRBJ2-7; 9 bases map to TRBD1. Germline V CDR1 and CDR2: MNHEY, SVGAGI. The CDR3 has 15 amino acids. Losses at the gene ends were 5 bases for V and 6 bases for J; bases not matched to a gene: 11. CDR3 amino acids: CASSRTGTGHSEQYF. In DNA form, the CDR3 reads TGTGCCAGCAGTAGAACCGGGACAGGGCACAGCGAGCAGTACTTC.

J is TRBJ1-2 and V is TRBV19; D remains ambiguous. This CDR3 is 16 amino acids long. Germline CDR1 reads LNHDA; CDR2 reads SQIVND (reference sequence). The germline V and J ends were trimmed by 0 bases and 4 bases, with 15 bases remaining between them. CDR3 sequence reads: CASSIDGVGFRYGYTF. The CDR3 nucleotides read TGTGCCAGTAGTATAGATGGCGTCGGGTTTCGCTATGGCTACACCTTC.